These 4 T cell receptor beta chains share one sample of origin, sequenced in a study of OX40 agonist ivuxolimab in advanced cancers. Libraries were prepared by immunoSEQ multiplex PCR; TCRdb keeps only in-frame clonotypes and omits some of them. Of 40,000 to 60,000 clones in the sample, more than 80% were seen once. The sample in question was CD4+ or CD8+ T cells sorted from blood, obtained in a trial of the OX40 agonist ivuxolimab. Receptor source: an adult with an advanced solid tumor such as melanoma, head and neck, liver or kidney cancer.

The chain employs TRBV2 and TRBJ2-5; TRBD2 aligns across 11 bases. The CDR3 length is 15 residues. Germline V gene data show CDR1 as SNHLY and CDR2 as FYNNEI. V was pared by 3 bases and J by 4 bases, with 4 bases of the junction left unmatched. The CDR3 region is CASSETSGVGETQYF. As DNA, the CDR3 is TGTGCCAGCAGTGAGACTAGCGGGGTGGGAGAGACCCAGTACTTC. The complete variable domain, with remaining parts taken from reference TRBV2 and TRBJ2-5, reads EPEVTQTPSHQVTQMGQEVILRCVPISNHLYFYWYRQILGQKVEFLVSFYNNEISEKSEIFDDQFSVERPDGSNFTLKIRSTKLEDSAMYFCASSETSGVGETQYFGPGTRLLVL.

This CDR3 is CASSQGPFRAGDSREQYF. The DNA of the CDR3 is TGCGCCAGCAGCCAAGGGCCCTTTCGAGCGGGGGACTCGAGGGAGCAGTACTTC. The chain recombines TRBV4-1 with TRBJ2-7; 8 nucleotides agree with TRBD2. This CDR3 has 18 residues. V lost 1 base to trimming and J lost 7 bases; unmatched junction nucleotides: 18. In germline, CDR1 is MGHRA, CDR2 YSYEKL.

This rearrangement joins TRBV9 to TRBJ2-5; 14 nucleotides match TRBD2. This CDR3 has 16 amino acids. Germline CDR1 and CDR2: SGDLS and YYNGEE. With 3 bases clipped from V and 1 base from J, the junction kept 2 bases outside the gene matches. The CDR3, as DNA: TGTGCCAGCAGCGGGACTAGCGGGGGGACCCAAGAGACCCAGTACTTC. It translates to CASSGTSGGTQETQYF.

This chain uses TRBV6-6 with TRBJ1-1, with D possibly TRBD1 on 6 matching bases. The CDR3 is 14 amino acids. The germline V gene encodes CDR1 MNHNY and CDR2 SVGAGI (reference sequence). Trimming removed 4 bases from V and 6 bases from J, with 15 bases in between. The CDR3 DNA sequence: TGTGCCAGCAGTTCACAGGGAACCTCCGCTGAAGCTTTCTTT. Its translation: CASSSQGTSAEAFF.